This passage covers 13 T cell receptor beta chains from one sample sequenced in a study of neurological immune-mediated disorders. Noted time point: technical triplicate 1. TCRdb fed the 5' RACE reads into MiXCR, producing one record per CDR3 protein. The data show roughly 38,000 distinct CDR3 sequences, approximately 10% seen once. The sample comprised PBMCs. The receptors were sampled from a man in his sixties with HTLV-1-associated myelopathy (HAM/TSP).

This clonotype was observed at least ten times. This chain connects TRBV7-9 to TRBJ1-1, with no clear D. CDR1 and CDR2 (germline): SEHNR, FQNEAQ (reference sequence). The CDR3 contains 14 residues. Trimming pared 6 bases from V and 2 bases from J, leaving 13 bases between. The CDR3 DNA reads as TGTGCCAGCAGTAGGAAGGCTAGTAACACTGAAGCTTTCTTT. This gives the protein CASSRKASNTEAFF.

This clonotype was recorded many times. CDR3 loop: CASSRVDTQYF. The DNA for the CDR3 is TGTGCCAGCAGCAGAGTCGATACGCAGTATTTT. The V and J genes are TRBV5-6 and TRBJ2-3; D is unclear. The ends were cut back, 4 bases at V and 6 bases at J, with 6 bases in the middle. CDR3 length: 11 residues. The germline CDR1 and CDR2 sequences are SGHDT and YYEEEE.

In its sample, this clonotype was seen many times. The chain's CDR3 is CASSLEGSGTSDTQYF. The CDR3, as DNA: TGCGCCAGCAGCTTGGAAGGTAGCGGGACTTCAGATACGCAGTATTTT. This chain joins TRBV5-1 and TRBJ2-3, with 8 bases fitting TRBD2. Germline CDR1 reads SGHRS; CDR2 reads YFSETQ. V lost 0 bases, J lost 4 bases, and 7 bases stayed unmatched. There are 16 residues in the CDR3.

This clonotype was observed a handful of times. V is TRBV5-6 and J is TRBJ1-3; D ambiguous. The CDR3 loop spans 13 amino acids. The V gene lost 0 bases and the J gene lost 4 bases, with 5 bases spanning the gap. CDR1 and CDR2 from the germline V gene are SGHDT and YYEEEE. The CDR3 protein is CASSLARGNTIYF. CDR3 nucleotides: TGTGCCAGCAGCTTGGCCAGGGGAAACACCATATATTTT.

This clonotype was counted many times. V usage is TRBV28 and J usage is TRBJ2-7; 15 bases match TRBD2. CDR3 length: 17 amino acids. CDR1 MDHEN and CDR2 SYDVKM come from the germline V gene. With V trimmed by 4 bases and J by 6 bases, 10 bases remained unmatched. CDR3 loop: CASSSPGTSGRRGEQYF. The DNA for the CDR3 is TGTGCCAGCAGTTCCCCTGGGACTAGCGGGAGGCGGGGCGAGCAGTACTTC.

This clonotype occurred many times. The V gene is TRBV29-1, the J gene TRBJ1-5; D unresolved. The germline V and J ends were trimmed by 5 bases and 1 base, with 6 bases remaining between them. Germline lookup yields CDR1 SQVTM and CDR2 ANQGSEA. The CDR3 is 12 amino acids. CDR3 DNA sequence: TGCAGCGTTAAGGAGAGCAATCAGCCCCAGCATTTT. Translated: CSVKESNQPQHF. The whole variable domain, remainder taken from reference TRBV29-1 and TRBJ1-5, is SAVISQKPSRDICQRGTSLTIQCQVDSQVTMMFWYRQQPGQSLTLIATANQGSEATYESGFVIDKFPISRPNLTFSTLTVSNMSPEDSSIYLCSVKESNQPQHFGDGTRLSIL.

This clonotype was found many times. The CDR3 DNA sequence: TGCAGTGCTCGACGAGATGGTACCGATACGCAGTATTTT. Encoded protein: CSARRDGTDTQYF. The rearrangement joins TRBV20-1 to TRBJ2-3; D not resolved. Germline loops: CDR1 DFQATT, CDR2 SNEGSKA (reference sequence). CDR3 length: 13 residues. Trimming took off 5 bases at V and 6 bases at J, with 15 bases between the two ends.

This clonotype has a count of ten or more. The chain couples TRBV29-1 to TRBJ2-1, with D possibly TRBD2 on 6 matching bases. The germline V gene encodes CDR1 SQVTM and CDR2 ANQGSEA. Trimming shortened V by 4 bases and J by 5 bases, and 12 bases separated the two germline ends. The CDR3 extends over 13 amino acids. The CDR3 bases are TGCAGCGTTGTGGGGGGAGGCGACAATGAGCAGTTCTTC. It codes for CSVVGGGDNEQFF.

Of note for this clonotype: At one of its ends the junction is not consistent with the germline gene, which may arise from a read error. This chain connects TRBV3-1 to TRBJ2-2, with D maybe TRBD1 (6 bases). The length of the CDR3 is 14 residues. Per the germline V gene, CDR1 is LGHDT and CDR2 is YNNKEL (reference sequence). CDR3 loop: CANSQGTGTGELFF. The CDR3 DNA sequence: TGTGCCAACAGCCAAGGTACAGGGACCGGTGAGCTGTTTTTT.

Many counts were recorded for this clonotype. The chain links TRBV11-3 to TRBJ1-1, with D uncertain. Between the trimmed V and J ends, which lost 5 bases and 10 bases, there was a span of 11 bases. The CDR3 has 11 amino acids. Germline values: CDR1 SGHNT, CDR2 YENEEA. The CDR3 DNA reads TGTGCCAGCAGCCAGACTGGGGTAGCTTTCTTT. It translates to CASSQTGVAFF.

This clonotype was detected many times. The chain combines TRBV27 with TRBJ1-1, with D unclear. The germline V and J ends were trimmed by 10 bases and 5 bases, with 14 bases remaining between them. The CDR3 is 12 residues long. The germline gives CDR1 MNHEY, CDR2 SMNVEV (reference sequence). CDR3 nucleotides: TGTGCCACCAAATCCGCGGGAACTGAAGCTTTCTTT. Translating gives CATKSAGTEAFF.

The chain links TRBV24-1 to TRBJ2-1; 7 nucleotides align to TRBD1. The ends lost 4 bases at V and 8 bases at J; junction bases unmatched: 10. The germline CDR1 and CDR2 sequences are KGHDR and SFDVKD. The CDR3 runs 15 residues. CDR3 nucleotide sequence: TGTGCCACCAGTGAGACAGGGCTCCTGGGCCATGAGCAGTTCTTC. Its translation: CATSETGLLGHEQFF.

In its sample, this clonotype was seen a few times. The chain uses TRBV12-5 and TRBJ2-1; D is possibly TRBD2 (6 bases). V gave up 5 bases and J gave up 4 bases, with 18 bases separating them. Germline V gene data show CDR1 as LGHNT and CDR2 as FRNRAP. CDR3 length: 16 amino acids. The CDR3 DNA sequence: TGTGCTAGTGGTCCTTCAAGCGGGTCAGTTTACAATGAGCAGTTCTTC. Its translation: CASGPSSGSVYNEQFF.